Below, 15 T cell receptor beta chains from the same sample are listed, as sequenced in a study of early T cells in non-severe SARS-CoV-2 infection. TCRdb passed the 5' RACE reads through MiXCR, listing each CDR3 protein once. The table has 40,000 to 45,000 distinct CDR3 sequences, under 7.5% seen once. The starting material was whole blood, obtained at baseline. Source of these receptors: an adult who was a healthcare worker with PCR-confirmed SARS-CoV-2 infection or an uninfected control (not recorded which).

There are a few counts of this clonotype. The CDR3 sequence: CASSTPSGPSYNEQFF. CDR3 bases: TGTGCCAGCAGCACACCTAGCGGACCATCCTACAATGAGCAGTTCTTC. This chain links TRBV6-5 with TRBJ2-1, with TRBD2 matching over 7 bases. V gave up 6 bases and J gave up 1 base; unmatched junction bases: 9. Germline V CDR1 and CDR2: MNHEY, SVGAGI. There are 16 residues in the CDR3.

This clonotype was detected only a few times. V and J are TRBV18 and TRBJ2-7; 7 bases map to TRBD1. This CDR3 comprises 15 residues. Germline V CDR1 and CDR2: KGHSH, LQKENI. V shed 5 bases and J 4 bases; nucleotides not matched to a gene: 11. In DNA form, the CDR3 reads TGTGCCAGCTCATCCGAAAGGGGGCGCGGTTACGAGCAGTACTTC. Protein: CASSSERGRGYEQYF.

In this sample, this clonotype turned up many times. The V and J genes are TRBV2 and TRBJ2-2; D is possibly TRBD1 or TRBD2 (5 bases each). The CDR3 loop spans 15 amino acids. Germline V gene sequence: CDR1 SNHLY, CDR2 FYNNEI. V was pared by 7 bases and J by 4 bases, with 16 bases between. CDR3 in DNA: TGTGCCAGCACCCTAGGGGAGCGCCGCACCGGGGAGCTGTTTTTT. This translates into CASTLGERRTGELFF.

This clonotype was observed a few times. This chain uses TRBV20-1 with TRBJ2-7, with D perhaps matching TRBD1 or TRBD2 (6 bases each). This CDR3 has 14 residues. V lost 3 bases and J lost 4, with 16 bases in between. Germline CDR1 is DFQATT and CDR2 is SNEGSKA (reference sequence). CDR3 region: CSASRQAGPYEQYF. CDR3 nucleotide sequence: TGCAGTGCTAGTAGACAGGCGGGACCGTACGAGCAGTACTTC.

This clonotype appeared many times. V and J are TRBV12-3 or TRBV12-4 and TRBJ1-1; 8 bases agree with TRBD1. Trimming took 0 bases from V and 10 from J; bases not matched to a gene: 10. The CDR3 runs 15 residues. CDR3 sequence: CASSLAGRGLFGAFF. In nucleotides, the CDR3 is TGTGCCAGCAGTTTAGCGGGCAGGGGGCTTTTCGGAGCTTTCTTT.

V usage is TRBV6-6 and J usage is TRBJ2-1; 8 nucleotides line up with TRBD2. V lost 2 bases and J lost 8; bases outside the gene matches: 5. Germline V gene sequence: CDR1 MNHNY, CDR2 SVGAGI (reference sequence). This CDR3 is 14 amino acids long. This CDR3 is CASSYERERDEQFF. The CDR3 DNA sequence: TGTGCCAGCAGTTACGAGCGGGAGAGGGATGAGCAGTTCTTC.

In this sample, this clonotype turned up many times. This sequence joins TRBV6-6 and TRBJ1-1; D call uncertain. The V and J ends lost 6 bases and 9 bases respectively, with 8 bases between them. CDR3 length: 10 amino acids. The germline gives CDR1 MNHNY, CDR2 SVGAGI (reference sequence). CDR3 sequence: CASSLKKAFF. The CDR3, as DNA: TGTGCCAGCAGCCTAAAGAAAGCTTTCTTT.

This clonotype was seen repeatedly, ten times or more. The rearrangement links TRBV28 to TRBJ2-1, with D perhaps TRBD1 (5 bases). Trimming pared 6 bases from V and 7 bases from J, leaving 16 bases between. Germline V gives CDR1 MDHEN, CDR2 SYDVKM. The CDR3 runs 14 residues. Here the CDR3 reads CASRVGLIGNEQFF. CDR3 sequence (DNA): TGTGCCAGCAGGGTGGGGCTTATAGGGAATGAGCAGTTCTTC.

This clonotype was recorded many times. The chain couples TRBV10-3 to TRBJ1-2; TRBD1 agrees at 11 bases. CDR1 and CDR2 (germline): ENHRY, SYGVKD. V trimming: 5 bases; J trimming: 6 bases; junction bases outside the gene matches: 2. CDR3 size: 13 residues. The CDR3 bases are TGTGCCATCAGTCGGACAGGGGGCGATGGCTACACCTTC. As protein: CAISRTGGDGYTF.

The chain couples TRBV20-1 to TRBJ1-2, with no clear D. The germline V gene has CDR1 DFQATT and CDR2 SNEGSKA (reference sequence). CDR3 length equals 11 residues. V gave up 3 bases and J gave up 8 bases, with 10 bases separating them. CDR3 bases: TGCAGTGCTAGTTTTCTGGGGGGCTACACCTTC. Protein product: CSASFLGGYTF.

This clonotype was seen many times. The chain is built from TRBV7-3 and TRBJ2-1; D is uncertain. This CDR3 comprises 13 residues. V lost 3 bases to trimming and J lost 1 base, with 4 bases between them. Looked up from germline, CDR1 is SGHTA and CDR2 is FQGTGA. The CDR3 reads CASSLGSYNEQFF. CDR3 nucleotides: TGTGCCAGCAGCTTGGGATCCTACAATGAGCAGTTCTTC.

This clonotype turned up a few times. The chain combines TRBV12-3 or TRBV12-4 with TRBJ2-7; 7 bases align to TRBD2. V trimming: 3 bases; J trimming: 6 bases; junction bases outside the gene matches: 2. The CDR3 extends over 12 amino acids. The DNA for the CDR3 is TGTGCCAGCAGTTTCGGCGGGAGCGAGCAGTACTTC. Encoded protein: CASSFGGSEQYF.

This clonotype has a handful of counts. In DNA, the CDR3 is TGTGCCAGTACCCCCGGGAGAAACATTCAGTACTTC. This encodes CASTPGRNIQYF. The chain uses TRBV19 and TRBJ2-4, with a weak D call TRBD2 (6 bases). The CDR3 has 12 residues. Germline V lookup: CDR1 LNHDA, CDR2 SQIVND (reference sequence). The V end lost 7 bases, the J end lost 6 bases, and 10 bases lay between the germline ends.

This chain joins TRBV4-2 and TRBJ2-1; TRBD2 aligns across 8 bases. Germline CDR1 and CDR2: LGHNA and YNFKEQ. The J segment lost 10 bases and the V segment lost 0 bases, leaving 8 bases of the junction unmatched. CDR3 length: 15 amino acids. The CDR3 region has the DNA TGTGCCAGCAGCCAAGAAATAGCGGGAAGGAACGAGCAGTTCTTC. Translated: CASSQEIAGRNEQFF.

This clonotype has ten or more counts. V is TRBV18 and J is TRBJ2-7; 8 bases fit TRBD1. This CDR3 has 14 amino acids. With V trimmed by 3 bases and J by 3 bases, 4 bases remained unmatched. From germline, CDR1 is KGHSH and CDR2 LQKENI. CDR3 region: CASSPSGGGYEQYF. The CDR3 nucleotides read TGTGCCAGCTCACCCTCAGGGGGCGGCTACGAGCAGTACTTC.